What follows are 22 T cell receptor beta chains derived from one specimen sequenced in a study of cytomegalovirus exposure and HLA in healthy donors. PCR involved 60 Vbeta and 13 Jbeta primers. Method: immunoSEQ multiplex PCR; TCRdb's copy keeps in-frame clones and lacks some. The table has more than 95,000 clones, 75% to 85% seen once. Sequencing input: PBMCs. The receptors come from a woman between 45 and 60 years old in good health and CMV-seropositive.

The chain has TRBV27 and TRBJ1-2, with a tentative D call TRBD1 (5 bases). Germline loops: CDR1 MNHEY, CDR2 SMNVEV (reference sequence). The CDR3 is made up of 14 amino acids. V lost 1 base, J lost 3 bases, and 9 bases lay in between. The CDR3 coding sequence is TGTGCCAGCAGTTTATTTGGGGGGGACTATGGCTACACCTTC. Protein: CASSLFGGDYGYTF.

The chain is built from TRBV5-1 and TRBJ2-5; TRBD2 matches at 7 bases. Germline V lookup: CDR1 SGHRS, CDR2 YFSETQ. V shed 2 bases and J 5 bases; nucleotides not matched to a gene: 9. This CDR3 is built from 15 residues. CDR3 sequence reads: CASSLTGDYLETQYF. CDR3 nucleotides: TGCGCCAGCAGCTTAACGGGGGACTACCTCGAGACCCAGTACTTC.

The chain links TRBV9 to TRBJ1-2; TRBD1 aligns across 7 bases. The trim removed 5 bases at V and 0 bases at J, leaving 13 bases unmatched. The CDR3 has 17 residues. The germline V gene encodes CDR1 SGDLS and CDR2 YYNGEE. CDR3 coding DNA: TGTGCCAGCAGAACCTCTCCCAGCAGGGGGGCTAACTATGGCTACACCTTC. Translating it yields CASRTSPSRGANYGYTF.

The chain uses TRBV6-5 and TRBJ1-3, with 12 nucleotides matching TRBD1. CDR1 MNHEY and CDR2 SVGAGI come from the germline V gene. The CDR3 extends over 13 amino acids. V trimming: 10 bases; J trimming: 8 bases; junction bases outside the gene matches: 6. The CDR3 here is CATRDRGPDTIYF. The CDR3 DNA reads TGTGCCACGAGGGACAGGGGGCCCGACACCATATATTTT.

This chain links TRBV5-1 with TRBJ2-7; 9 bases map to TRBD1. Germline CDR1 reads SGHRS; CDR2 reads YFSETQ. CDR3 length: 15 amino acids. V trimming: 0 bases; J trimming: 3 bases; junction bases outside the gene matches: 4. CDR3 in amino acids: CASSLVGTGNYEQYF. CDR3 in DNA: TGCGCCAGCAGCTTGGTAGGGACAGGGAACTACGAGCAGTACTTC.

The genes are TRBV7-2 and TRBJ2-7; D unresolved. The CDR3 spans 13 residues. Germline CDR1 is SGHTA and CDR2 is FQGNSA. Trimming stripped 5 bases from V and 4 bases from J, with 12 bases between. The DNA for the CDR3 is TGTGCCAGCAGCCTAAACCCACTTTACGAGCAGTACTTC. Translating gives CASSLNPLYEQYF.

The chain recombines TRBV27 with TRBJ2-3; the match to TRBD2 covers 8 bases. The V and J ends lost 3 bases and 6 bases, in that order; junction bases with no gene match: 11. From germline, CDR1 is MNHEY and CDR2 SMNVEV (reference sequence). CDR3 length equals 16 residues. CDR3 DNA sequence: TGTGCCAGCAGTTTGGGATTAGCGGGGAGTTGGGATACGCAGTATTTT. Its translation is CASSLGLAGSWDTQYF.

The V call is TRBV7-2, the J call TRBJ2-3, with D possibly matching TRBD2 (6 bases). Germline CDR1 is SGHTA and CDR2 is FQGNSA. The CDR3 consists of 17 residues. Trimming pared 5 bases from V and 2 bases from J, leaving 20 bases between. CDR3 in amino acids: CASSVSIVGGYTDTQYF. DNA of the CDR3: TGTGCCAGCAGCGTTAGCATTGTCGGGGGATACACAGATACGCAGTATTTT. Looking up the rest from reference TRBV7-2 and TRBJ2-3 gives the full variable domain: GAGVSQSPSNKVTEKGKDVELRCDPISGHTALYWYRQSLGQGLEFLIYFQGNSAPDKSGLPSDRFSAERTGGSVSTLTIQRTQQEDSAVYLCASSVSIVGGYTDTQYFGPGTRLTVL.

Points on this clone: This may stem from a read error, because a much larger clone lies one nucleotide away. The chain recombines TRBV6-6 with TRBJ2-1, with TRBD1 matching over 7 bases. Looked up from germline, CDR1 is MNHNY and CDR2 is SVGAGI (reference sequence). The CDR3 length is 15 residues. The CDR3 reads CASSYRDSKYSEQFF. For the CDR3, the DNA is TGTGCCAGCAGTTACCGGGACAGCAAATACAGTGAGCAGTTCTTC.

V usage is TRBV18 and J usage is TRBJ2-6; 10 bases align to TRBD1. V was clipped by 5 bases and J by 0 bases; unmatched bases: 1. CDR3 length: 16 residues. Germline V gives CDR1 KGHSH, CDR2 LQKENI. This chain's CDR3 is CASSRDRGSGANVLTF. The CDR3 DNA follows: TGTGCCAGCTCAAGGGACAGGGGCTCTGGGGCCAACGTCCTGACTTTC.

This chain connects TRBV10-3 to TRBJ1-2; no firm D call. The V end was cut by 5 bases, the J end by 0 bases, with 10 bases between. The CDR3 has 14 residues. CDR1 is ENHRY and CDR2 is SYGVKD in the germline V gene. The CDR3 DNA is TGTGCCATCAGTTTCCTCGGGGCTAACTATGGCTACACCTTC. Translated: CAISFLGANYGYTF.

The chain uses TRBV6-5 and TRBJ2-1; 7 bases map to TRBD1. Trimming took 5 bases from V and 8 from J; bases not matched to a gene: 9. The CDR3 is made up of 14 amino acids. In germline, CDR1 is MNHEY, CDR2 SVGAGI. The CDR3 DNA reads TGTGCCAGCAGTCCGACAGGGAGCCGTGATGAGCAGTTCTTC. This translates into CASSPTGSRDEQFF.

The rearrangement links TRBV6-6 to TRBJ2-7, with 11 bases aligning to TRBD1. Per the germline V gene, CDR1 is MNHNY and CDR2 is SVGAGI (reference sequence). The ends lost 0 bases at V and 4 bases at J; junction bases unmatched: 2. The CDR3 extends over 15 amino acids. The CDR3 nucleotides are TGTGCCAGCAGTTACTCGGGACAGGGGGGTTACGAGCAGTACTTC. This sequence encodes CASSYSGQGGYEQYF.

This clone was seen ten or more times. The rearrangement uses TRBV7-2 and TRBJ2-1, with D maybe TRBD1 (6 bases). Germline values: CDR1 SGHTA, CDR2 FQGNSA. The length of the CDR3 is 14 residues. V shed 5 bases and J shed 9 bases, with 17 bases lying between them. The CDR3 coding sequence is TGTGCCAGCAGCGCCGGACAGAGTTTCAGTGAGCAGTTCTTC. Amino acids: CASSAGQSFSEQFF.

This clone showed up just a few times. V is TRBV27 and J is TRBJ1-1; no clear D. This CDR3 has 14 residues. Germline V CDR1 and CDR2: MNHEY, SMNVEV (reference sequence). The ends were cut back, 5 bases at V and 6 bases at J, with 16 bases in the middle. The CDR3 DNA is TGTGCCAGCAGTCCCTCTTCTATTGTCGCTGAAGCTTTCTTT. Its translation: CASSPSSIVAEAFF.

The gene calls are TRBV18 and TRBJ1-3; 7 bases agree with TRBD1. This CDR3 contains 17 residues. Germline V gives CDR1 KGHSH, CDR2 LQKENI. The V and J ends lost 2 bases and 2 bases, in that order; junction bases with no gene match: 9. The CDR3 DNA is TGTGCCAGCTCACCATCTACAGGGGCCGCAACTGGAAACACCATATATTTT. Translated, it gives CASSPSTGAATGNTIYF.

CDR3 sequence reads: CASSLVGRDEQFF. The CDR3 DNA sequence: TGCGCCAGCAGCTTGGTCGGTCGCGATGAGCAGTTCTTC. The chain joins TRBV5-1 to TRBJ2-1; D ambiguous. Per the germline V gene, CDR1 is SGHRS and CDR2 is YFSETQ. The CDR3 loop spans 13 amino acids. The ends were cut back, 0 bases at V and 8 bases at J, with 9 bases in the middle.

This chain uses TRBV7-9 with TRBJ2-1, with TRBD2 identical over 10 bases. V gave up 3 bases and J gave up 6 bases; unmatched junction bases: 2. The CDR3 has 14 residues. Germline values: CDR1 SEHNR, CDR2 FQNEAQ (reference sequence). The CDR3 loop is CASSFTSGVNEQFF. The CDR3 region has the DNA TGTGCCAGCAGCTTCACTAGCGGGGTCAATGAGCAGTTCTTC.

This rearrangement joins TRBV11-2 to TRBJ1-2, with 9 bases fitting TRBD1. The V gene's germline CDR1 is SGHAT and CDR2 FQNNGV. There are 16 residues in the CDR3. Trimming removed 1 base from V and 8 bases from J; junction bases left unmatched: 11. The CDR3 sequence is CASSLATTGGAGGYTF. Written as DNA, the CDR3 is TGTGCCAGCAGCTTAGCTACCACAGGGGGCGCTGGGGGCTACACCTTC.

Only a few counts were recorded for this clone. This chain connects TRBV4-1 to TRBJ2-7; 13 bases match TRBD2. CDR3 length equals 16 residues. CDR1 is MGHRA, CDR2 YSYEKL, per germline. V was clipped by 1 base and J by 0 bases; unmatched bases: 0. The CDR3 is CASSQGTSGSSYEQYF. In DNA, the CDR3 is TGCGCCAGCAGCCAAGGGACTAGCGGGAGCTCCTACGAGCAGTACTTC.

The table lists this clone with a few counts. The chain joins TRBV30 to TRBJ1-5, with 10 bases aligning to TRBD1. The CDR3 consists of 13 residues. Looked up from germline, CDR1 is GTSNPN and CDR2 is SVGIG (reference sequence). V shed 5 bases and J 11 bases; nucleotides not matched to a gene: 9. CDR3: CAWSRTGGKTQHF. CDR3 sequence (DNA): TGTGCCTGGTCAAGGACAGGGGGAAAAACCCAGCATTTT.

The gene calls are TRBV2 and TRBJ2-7; 10 bases match TRBD2. This CDR3 comprises 14 residues. CDR1 is SNHLY and CDR2 is FYNNEI in the germline V gene. The junction had 8 bases not matched to a gene; V was cut back by 6 bases and J by 6 bases. The CDR3 protein is CASSASGGASEQYF. The CDR3 DNA sequence: TGTGCCAGCAGCGCGAGCGGGGGGGCCTCCGAGCAGTACTTC.